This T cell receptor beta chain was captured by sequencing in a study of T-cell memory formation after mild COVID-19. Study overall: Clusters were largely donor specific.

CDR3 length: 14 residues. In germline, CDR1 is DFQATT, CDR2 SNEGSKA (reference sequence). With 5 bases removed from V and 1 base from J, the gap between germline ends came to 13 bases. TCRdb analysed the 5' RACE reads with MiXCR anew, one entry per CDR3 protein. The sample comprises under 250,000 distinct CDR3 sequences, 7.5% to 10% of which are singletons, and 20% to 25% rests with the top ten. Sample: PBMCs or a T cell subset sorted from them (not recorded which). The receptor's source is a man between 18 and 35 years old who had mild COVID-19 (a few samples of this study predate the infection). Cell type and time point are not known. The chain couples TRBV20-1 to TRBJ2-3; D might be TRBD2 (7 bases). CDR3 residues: CSAGGGVGTDTQYF. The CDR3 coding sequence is TGCAGTGCTGGAGGGGGGGTAGGCACAGATACGCAGTATTTT.